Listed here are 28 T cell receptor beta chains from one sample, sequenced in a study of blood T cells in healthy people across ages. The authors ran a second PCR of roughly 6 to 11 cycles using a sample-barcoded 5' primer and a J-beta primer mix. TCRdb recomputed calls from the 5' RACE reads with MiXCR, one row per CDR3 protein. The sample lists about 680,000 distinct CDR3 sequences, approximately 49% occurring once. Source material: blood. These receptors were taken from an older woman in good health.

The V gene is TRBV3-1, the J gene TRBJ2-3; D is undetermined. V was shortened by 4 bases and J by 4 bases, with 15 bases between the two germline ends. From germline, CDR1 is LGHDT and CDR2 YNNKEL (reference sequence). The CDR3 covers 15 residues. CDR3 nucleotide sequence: TGTGCCAGCAGCCCAAACCCAAAAAGGGCAGATACGCAGTATTTT. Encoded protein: CASSPNPKRADTQYF.

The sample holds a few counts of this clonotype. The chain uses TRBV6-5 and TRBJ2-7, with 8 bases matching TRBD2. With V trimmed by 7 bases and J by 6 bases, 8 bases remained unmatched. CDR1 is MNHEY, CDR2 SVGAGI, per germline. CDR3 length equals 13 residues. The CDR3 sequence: CASKPAGAIEQYF. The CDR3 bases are TGTGCCAGCAAGCCAGCGGGAGCGATCGAGCAGTACTTC.

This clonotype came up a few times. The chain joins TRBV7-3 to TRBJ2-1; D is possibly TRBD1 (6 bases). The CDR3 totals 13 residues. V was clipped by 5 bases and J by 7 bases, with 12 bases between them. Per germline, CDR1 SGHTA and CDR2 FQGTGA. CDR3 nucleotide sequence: TGTGCCAGCAGCGTAGTCCAGGGGAATGAGCAGTTCTTC. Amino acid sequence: CASSVVQGNEQFF.

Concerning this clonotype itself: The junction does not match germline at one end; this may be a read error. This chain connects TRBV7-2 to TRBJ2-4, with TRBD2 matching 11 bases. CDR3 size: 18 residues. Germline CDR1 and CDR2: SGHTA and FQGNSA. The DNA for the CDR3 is TGTGCCGGCAGCTTTAGAGGAGGACTAGCGGGAGCCAAAAACATTCAGTACTTC. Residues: CAGSFRGGLAGAKNIQYF.

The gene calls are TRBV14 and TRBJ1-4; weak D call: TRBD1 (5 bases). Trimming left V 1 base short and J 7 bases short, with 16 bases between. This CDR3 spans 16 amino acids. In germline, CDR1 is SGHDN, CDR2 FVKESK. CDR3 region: CASSQGDLLFGEKLFF. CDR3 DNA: TGTGCCAGCAGCCAAGGGGACTTACTTTTCGGTGAAAAACTGTTTTTT. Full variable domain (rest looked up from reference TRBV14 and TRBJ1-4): EAGVTQFPSHSVIEKGQTVTLRCDPISGHDNLYWYRRVMGKEIKFLLHFVKESKQDESGMPNNRFLAERTGGTYSTLKVQPAELEDSGVYFCASSQGDLLFGEKLFFGSGTQLSVL.

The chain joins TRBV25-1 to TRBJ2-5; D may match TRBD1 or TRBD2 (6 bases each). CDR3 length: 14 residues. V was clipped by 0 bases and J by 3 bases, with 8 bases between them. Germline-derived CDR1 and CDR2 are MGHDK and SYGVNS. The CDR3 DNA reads TGTGCCAGCAGTGAATATAGGGGGGAAGAGACCCAGTACTTC. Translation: CASSEYRGEETQYF.

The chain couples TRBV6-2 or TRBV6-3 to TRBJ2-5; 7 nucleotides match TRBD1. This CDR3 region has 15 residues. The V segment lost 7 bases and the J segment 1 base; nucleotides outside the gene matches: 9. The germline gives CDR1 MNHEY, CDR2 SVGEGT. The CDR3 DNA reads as TGTGCCAGCACTATGACAGGGTGCCTCCAAGAGACCCAGTACTTC. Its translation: CASTMTGCLQETQYF.

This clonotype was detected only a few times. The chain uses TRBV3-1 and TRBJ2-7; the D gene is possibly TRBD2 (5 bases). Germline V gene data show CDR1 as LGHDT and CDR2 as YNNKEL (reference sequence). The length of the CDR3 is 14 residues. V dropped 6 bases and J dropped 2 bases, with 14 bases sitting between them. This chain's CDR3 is CASSWGEVTYEQYF. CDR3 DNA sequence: TGTGCCAGCAGTTGGGGAGAGGTAACCTACGAGCAGTACTTC.

This CDR3 is CATSRRQPPTNEKLFF. The CDR3 nucleotides are TGTGCCACCAGCCGCCGACAGCCCCCAACTAATGAAAAACTGTTTTTT. The chain links TRBV15 to TRBJ1-4; possible D gene TRBD1, 5 bases. This CDR3 is built from 16 residues. The ends were cut back, 5 bases at V and 0 bases at J, with 13 bases in the middle. CDR1 is LNHNV, CDR2 YYDKDF, per germline (reference sequence).

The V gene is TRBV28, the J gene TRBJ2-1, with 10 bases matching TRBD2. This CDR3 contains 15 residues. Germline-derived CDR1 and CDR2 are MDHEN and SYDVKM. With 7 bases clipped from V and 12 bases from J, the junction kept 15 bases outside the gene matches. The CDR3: CASIKATSGIGAQFF. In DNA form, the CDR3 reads TGTGCCAGCATAAAAGCCACTAGCGGGATAGGCGCGCAGTTCTTC.

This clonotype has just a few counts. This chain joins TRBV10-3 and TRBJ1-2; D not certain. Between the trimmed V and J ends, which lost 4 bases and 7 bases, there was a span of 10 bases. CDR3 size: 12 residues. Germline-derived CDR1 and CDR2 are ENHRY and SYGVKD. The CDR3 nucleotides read TGTGCCATCAGTGGAGCCGATTTTGGCTACACCTTC. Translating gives CAISGADFGYTF.

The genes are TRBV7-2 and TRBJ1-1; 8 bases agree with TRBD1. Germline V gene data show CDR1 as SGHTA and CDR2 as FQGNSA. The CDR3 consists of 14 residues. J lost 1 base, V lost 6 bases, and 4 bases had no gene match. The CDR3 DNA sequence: TGTGCCAGCAGACCCAGGGGGCAGAACACTGAAGCTTTCTTT. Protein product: CASRPRGQNTEAFF. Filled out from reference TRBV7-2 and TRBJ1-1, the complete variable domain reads GAGVSQSPSNKVTEKGKDVELRCDPISGHTALYWYRQSLGQGLEFLIYFQGNSAPDKSGLPSDRFSAERTGGSVSTLTIQRTQQEDSAVYLCASRPRGQNTEAFFGQGTRLTVV.

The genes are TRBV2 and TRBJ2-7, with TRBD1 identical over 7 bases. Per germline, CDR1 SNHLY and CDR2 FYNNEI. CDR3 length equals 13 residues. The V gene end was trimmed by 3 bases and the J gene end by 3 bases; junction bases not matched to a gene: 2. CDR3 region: CASSERTGYEQYF. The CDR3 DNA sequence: TGTGCCAGCAGTGAGAGGACAGGCTACGAGCAGTACTTC.

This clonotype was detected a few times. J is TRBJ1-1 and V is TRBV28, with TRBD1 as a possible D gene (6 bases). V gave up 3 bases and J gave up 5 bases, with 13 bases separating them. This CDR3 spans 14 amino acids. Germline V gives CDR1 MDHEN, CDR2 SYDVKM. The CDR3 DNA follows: TGTGCCAGCAGTTTTCCGGGGGCGCGGACTGAAGCTTTCTTT. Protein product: CASSFPGARTEAFF.

The CDR3 bases are TGCGCCAGCAGCCAAGCATTCGGAAATAGCGGGAGCTCCTACGAGCAGTACTTC. Protein product: CASSQAFGNSGSSYEQYF. This chain joins TRBV4-3 and TRBJ2-7; the match to TRBD2 covers 9 bases. The CDR3 length is 18 residues. The J segment lost 0 bases and the V segment lost 1 base, leaving 10 bases of the junction unmatched. CDR1 is LGHNA, CDR2 YSLEER, per germline.

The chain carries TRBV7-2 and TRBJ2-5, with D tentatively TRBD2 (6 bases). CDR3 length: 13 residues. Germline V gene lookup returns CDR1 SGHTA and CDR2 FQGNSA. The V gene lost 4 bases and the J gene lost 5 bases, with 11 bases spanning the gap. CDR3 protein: CASSSGRTETQYF. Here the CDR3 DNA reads TGTGCCAGCAGCTCAGGGAGGACGGAGACCCAGTACTTC. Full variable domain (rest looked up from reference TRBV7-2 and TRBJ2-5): GAGVSQSPSNKVTEKGKDVELRCDPISGHTALYWYRQSLGQGLEFLIYFQGNSAPDKSGLPSDRFSAERTGGSVSTLTIQRTQQEDSAVYLCASSSGRTETQYFGPGTRLLVL.

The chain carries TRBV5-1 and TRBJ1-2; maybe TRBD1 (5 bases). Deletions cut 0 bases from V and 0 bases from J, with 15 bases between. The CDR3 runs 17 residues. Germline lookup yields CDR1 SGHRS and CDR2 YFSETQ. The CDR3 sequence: CASSLVYRGTANYGYTF. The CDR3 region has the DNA TGCGCCAGCAGCTTGGTCTACAGAGGGACGGCTAACTATGGCTACACCTTC.

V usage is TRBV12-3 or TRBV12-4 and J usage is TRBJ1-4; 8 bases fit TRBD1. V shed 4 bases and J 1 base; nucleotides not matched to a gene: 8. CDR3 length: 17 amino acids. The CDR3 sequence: CASSSGGRHGTNEKLFF. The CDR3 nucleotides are TGTGCCAGCAGTTCAGGGGGCAGGCACGGAACTAATGAAAAACTGTTTTTT.

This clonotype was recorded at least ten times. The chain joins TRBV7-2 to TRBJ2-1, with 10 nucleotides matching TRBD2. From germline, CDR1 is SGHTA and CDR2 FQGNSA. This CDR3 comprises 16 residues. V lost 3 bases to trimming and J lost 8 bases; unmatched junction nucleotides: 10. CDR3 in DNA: TGTGCCAGCAGCTTGGTTAGCGGGAGGTTAAGGGATGAGCAGTTCTTC. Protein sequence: CASSLVSGRLRDEQFF.

CDR3 nucleotides: TGCAGTGCAACCGGGACAGGGACTCCACTCCATGGCTACACCTTC. Its translation is CSATGTGTPLHGYTF. The chain recombines TRBV20-1 with TRBJ1-2; 9 nucleotides match TRBD1. V dropped 6 bases and J dropped 6; count of bases not matched to a gene: 14. This CDR3 has 15 residues. The germline gives CDR1 DFQATT, CDR2 SNEGSKA (reference sequence).

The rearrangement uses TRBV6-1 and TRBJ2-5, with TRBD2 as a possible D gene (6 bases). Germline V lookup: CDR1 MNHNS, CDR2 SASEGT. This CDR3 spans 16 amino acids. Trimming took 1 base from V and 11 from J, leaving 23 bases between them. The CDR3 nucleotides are TGTGCCAGCAGTGAAGAACTAGTATCGGGGGAGAATGAGCAGTACTTC. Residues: CASSEELVSGENEQYF.

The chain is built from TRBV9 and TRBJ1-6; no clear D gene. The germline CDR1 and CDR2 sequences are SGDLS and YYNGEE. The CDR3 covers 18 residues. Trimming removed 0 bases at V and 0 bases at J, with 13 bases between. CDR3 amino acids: CASSVGLPGSSYNSPLHF. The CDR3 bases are TGTGCCAGCAGCGTAGGCCTCCCGGGGAGCTCCTATAATTCACCCCTCCACTTT. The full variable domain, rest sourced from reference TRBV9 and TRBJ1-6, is DSGVTQTPKHLITATGQRVTLRCSPRSGDLSVYWYQQSLDQGLQFLIQYYNGEERAKGNILERFSAQQFPDLHSELNLSSLELGDSALYFCASSVGLPGSSYNSPLHFGNGTRLTVT.

Here the CDR3 DNA reads TGCAGTGCTAGAGATAGCCTAGCGGGAGGTCTTTACGAGCAGTACTTC. Translated, it gives CSARDSLAGGLYEQYF. This chain connects TRBV20-1 to TRBJ2-7; 11 bases are shared with TRBD2. This CDR3 comprises 16 residues. The germline CDR1 and CDR2 sequences are DFQATT and SNEGSKA (reference sequence). V gave up 0 bases and J gave up 4 bases; unmatched junction bases: 8.

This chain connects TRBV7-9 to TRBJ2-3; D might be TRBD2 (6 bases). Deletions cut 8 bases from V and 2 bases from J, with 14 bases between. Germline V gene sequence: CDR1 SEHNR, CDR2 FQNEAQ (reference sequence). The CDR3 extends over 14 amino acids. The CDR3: CASGGWEVTDTQYF. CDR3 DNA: TGTGCCAGCGGAGGGTGGGAAGTCACAGATACGCAGTATTTT. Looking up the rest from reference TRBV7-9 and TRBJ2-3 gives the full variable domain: DTGVSQNPRHKITKRGQNVTFRCDPISEHNRLYWYRQTLGQGPEFLTYFQNEAQLEKSRLLSDRFSAERPKGSFSTLEIQRTEQGDSAMYLCASGGWEVTDTQYFGPGTRLTVL.

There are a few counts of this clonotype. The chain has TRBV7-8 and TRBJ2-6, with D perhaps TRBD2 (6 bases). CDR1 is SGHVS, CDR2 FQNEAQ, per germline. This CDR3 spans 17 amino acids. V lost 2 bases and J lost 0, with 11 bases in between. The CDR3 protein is CASSLLGGASGANVLTF. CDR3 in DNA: TGTGCCAGCAGCTTATTAGGCGGGGCCTCTGGGGCCAACGTCCTGACTTTC.

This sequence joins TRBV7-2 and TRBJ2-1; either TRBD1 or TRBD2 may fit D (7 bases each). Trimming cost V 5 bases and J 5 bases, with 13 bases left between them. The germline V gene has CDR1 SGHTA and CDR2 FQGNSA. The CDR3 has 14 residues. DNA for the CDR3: TGTGCCAGCAGCCGCGGGGGACAGAACAATGAGCAGTTCTTC. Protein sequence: CASSRGGQNNEQFF.

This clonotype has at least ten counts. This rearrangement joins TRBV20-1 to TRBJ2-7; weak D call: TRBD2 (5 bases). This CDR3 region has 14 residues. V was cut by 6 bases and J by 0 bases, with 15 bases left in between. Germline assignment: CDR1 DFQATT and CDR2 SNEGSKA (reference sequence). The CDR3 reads CSADTRVVSYEQYF. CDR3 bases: TGCAGTGCCGACACTAGGGTCGTCTCCTACGAGCAGTACTTC.

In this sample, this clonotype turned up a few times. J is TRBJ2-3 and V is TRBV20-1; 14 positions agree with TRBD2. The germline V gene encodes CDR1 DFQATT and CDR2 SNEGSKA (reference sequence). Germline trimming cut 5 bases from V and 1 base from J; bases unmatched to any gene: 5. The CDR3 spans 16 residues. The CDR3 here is CSAEGLAGARTDTQYF. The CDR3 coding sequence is TGCAGTGCTGAGGGACTAGCGGGAGCCCGCACAGATACGCAGTATTTT.